This TCR beta chain was profiled in a study of T cells in Graves' hyperthyroidism and ophthalmopathy. The table lists this clonotype with many counts. Antigen: not known. Authors of the study amplified TCR beta CDR3 regions from RNA transcripts. First-round RT-PCR targeting the TCR CDR3 was performed with the HTBI primer set. MiXCR, applied by TCRdb to the multiplex PCR reads, yields one record per CDR3 protein. In the table there are about 360,000 distinct CDR3 sequences, 13% of which are singletons. The study, taken as a whole, reports: In blood, most of the thyroid clonotypes expanded above 0.001 were also present. By a 13 V-J model, ophthalmopathy was set apart from stable hyperthyroidism.

Among the patients, aged 18 to 65, hyperthyroidism was newly diagnosed and had lasted under 2 months. Sample: blood. The clonotype comes from a young man with Graves' hyperthyroidism that later progressed to Graves' ophthalmopathy.

The CDR3 sequence is CASSLGGWDGNEKLFF. The CDR3 DNA follows: TGCGCCAGCAGCTTGGGTGGTTGGGACGGAAATGAAAAACTGTTTTTT. The chain couples TRBV5-1 to TRBJ1-4; weak D call: TRBD1 (5 bases). CDR1 and CDR2 (germline): SGHRS, YFSETQ. The CDR3 extends over 16 amino acids. V was cut by 0 bases and J by 5 bases, with 14 bases left in between.